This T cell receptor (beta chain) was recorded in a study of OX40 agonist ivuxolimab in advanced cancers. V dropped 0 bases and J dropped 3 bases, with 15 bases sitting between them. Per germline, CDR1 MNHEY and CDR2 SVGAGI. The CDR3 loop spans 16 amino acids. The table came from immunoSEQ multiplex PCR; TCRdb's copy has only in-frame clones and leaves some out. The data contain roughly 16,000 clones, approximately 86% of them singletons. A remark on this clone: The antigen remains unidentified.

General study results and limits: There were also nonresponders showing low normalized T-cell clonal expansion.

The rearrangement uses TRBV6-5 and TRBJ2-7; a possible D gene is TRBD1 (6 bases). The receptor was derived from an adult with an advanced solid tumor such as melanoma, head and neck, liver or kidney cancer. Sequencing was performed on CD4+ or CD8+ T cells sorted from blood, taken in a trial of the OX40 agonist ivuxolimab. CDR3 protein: CASSYSGGQGSYEQYF. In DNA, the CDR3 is TGTGCCAGCAGTTACTCGGGTGGGCAGGGGAGCTACGAGCAGTACTTC.